This entry lists 21 T cell receptor beta chains sequenced from one sample in a study of blood T cell repertoires in COVID-19. Clones were sequenced by immunoSEQ multiplex PCR, and TCRdb holds only the in-frame ones, with some missing. In the table there are about 250,000 clones, 87% of which are singletons. The sample comprised peripheral blood. Receptor source: a young man with active or convalescent COVID-19.

The rearrangement links TRBV7-3 to TRBJ2-3; the match to TRBD2 covers 8 bases. Trimming cost V 5 bases and J 4 bases; bases outside gene matches: 5. Germline CDR1 and CDR2: SGHTA and FQGTGA. This CDR3 spans 14 amino acids. CDR3 in amino acids: CASSTGLGADTQYF. The CDR3 nucleotides read TGTGCCAGCAGCACGGGACTAGGGGCAGATACGCAGTATTTT.

This clone has just one count. This chain links TRBV19 with TRBJ1-1, with D tentatively TRBD1 (5 bases). V was pared by 3 bases and J by 1 base, with 12 bases between. Germline V lookup: CDR1 LNHDA, CDR2 SQIVND (reference sequence). This CDR3 has 15 amino acids. This chain's CDR3 is CASSIIPGKNTEAFF. Here the CDR3 DNA reads TGTGCCAGTAGTATCATACCAGGGAAGAACACTGAAGCTTTCTTT.

The V gene is TRBV7-2, the J gene TRBJ2-5; 7 bases align to TRBD1. V lost 3 bases, J lost 3 bases, and 7 bases stayed unmatched. Germline assignment: CDR1 SGHTA and CDR2 FQGNSA. The length of the CDR3 is 15 residues. The CDR3 region is CASSLAGTAEETQYF. CDR3 nucleotides: TGTGCCAGCAGCTTGGCCGGGACAGCTGAAGAGACCCAGTACTTC. Complete variable domain (other parts from reference TRBV7-2 and TRBJ2-5): GAGVSQSPSNKVTEKGKDVELRCDPISGHTALYWYRQSLGQGLEFLIYFQGNSAPDKSGLPSDRFSAERTGGSVSTLTIQRTQQEDSAVYLCASSLAGTAEETQYFGPGTRLLVL.

The J gene is TRBJ2-1, the V gene TRBV7-2; a possible D gene is TRBD2 (6 bases). The CDR3 has 15 amino acids. Looked up from germline, CDR1 is SGHTA and CDR2 is FQGNSA. V lost 5 bases and J 5 bases, leaving 16 bases between the germline ends. The CDR3 nucleotides are TGTGCCAGCAGCCCAGCCGGGACTCAACACAATGAGCAGTTCTTC. Translated, it gives CASSPAGTQHNEQFF. The entire variable domain, with the rest obtained from reference TRBV7-2 and TRBJ2-1, is as follows: GAGVSQSPSNKVTEKGKDVELRCDPISGHTALYWYRQSLGQGLEFLIYFQGNSAPDKSGLPSDRFSAERTGGSVSTLTIQRTQQEDSAVYLCASSPAGTQHNEQFFGPGTRLTVL.

This chain links TRBV3-1 (or the pseudogene TRBV3-2) with TRBJ2-5; TRBD2 agrees at 7 bases. Trimming at V came to 2 bases and at J to 2 bases, leaving 11 bases not matched to a gene. CDR1 is LGHDT and CDR2 is YNNKEL in the germline V gene (reference sequence). The CDR3 extends over 17 amino acids. The CDR3 loop is CASSQSGTSVTQETQYF. CDR3 nucleotide sequence: TGTGCCAGCAGCCAAAGCGGCACTAGCGTAACTCAAGAGACCCAGTACTTC.

This clone was detected once. The chain carries TRBV28 and TRBJ2-7, with unresolved D. CDR1 is MDHEN and CDR2 is SYDVKM in the germline V gene. Trimming took 7 bases from V and 3 from J, leaving 10 bases between them. The CDR3 is 12 residues long. Written as DNA, the CDR3 is TGTGCCAGCACTAGAGGCCTCTACGAGCAGTACTTC. It is translated as CASTRGLYEQYF.

The chain carries TRBV5-1 and TRBJ2-2; TRBD1 matches 8 bases. CDR3 length equals 15 residues. Per germline, CDR1 SGHRS and CDR2 YFSETQ. J gave up 8 bases and V 1 base, and 7 bases lay outside the gene matches. Written as DNA, the CDR3 is TGCGCCAGCAGCTTGAGGCAGGGGGCGCCTGGGGAGCTGTTTTTT. This sequence encodes CASSLRQGAPGELFF. Full variable domain (remainder filled in from reference TRBV5-1 and TRBJ2-2): KAGVTQTPRYLIKTRGQQVTLSCSPISGHRSVSWYQQTPGQGLQFLFEYFSETQRNKGNFPGRFSGRQFSNSRSEMNVSTLELGDSALYLCASSLRQGAPGELFFGEGSRLTVL.

V and J are TRBV24-1 and TRBJ2-7, with a tentative D call TRBD1 (5 bases). V was shortened by 2 bases and J by 0 bases, with 19 bases between the two germline ends. The length of the CDR3 is 18 residues. Germline lookup yields CDR1 KGHDR and CDR2 SFDVKD. The chain's CDR3 is CATSDWGTVSTSSYEQYF. Written as DNA, the CDR3 is TGTGCCACCAGTGATTGGGGCACCGTTTCAACGAGCTCCTACGAGCAGTACTTC.

The chain joins TRBV18 to TRBJ1-5; D might be TRBD1 (5 bases). The germline V gene has CDR1 KGHSH and CDR2 LQKENI. With 1 base removed from V and 5 bases from J, the gap between germline ends came to 9 bases. CDR3 size: 14 residues. Written as DNA, the CDR3 is TGTGCCAGCTCACCACAGGGGCAGGATCAGCCCCAGCATTTT. It translates to CASSPQGQDQPQHF.

The gene calls are TRBV5-1 and TRBJ2-2, with 10 bases matching TRBD1. The germline V gene encodes CDR1 SGHRS and CDR2 YFSETQ. V lost 3 bases and J lost 7; bases outside the gene matches: 3. This CDR3 contains 14 residues. This CDR3 reads CASSWTGGIGELFF. Written as DNA, the CDR3 is TGCGCCAGCAGCTGGACAGGGGGGATCGGGGAGCTGTTTTTT.

This chain joins TRBV4-2 and TRBJ1-1; 7 bases align to TRBD1. This CDR3 is built from 15 residues. With V trimmed by 0 bases and J by 6 bases, 7 bases remained unmatched. Germline V gives CDR1 LGHNA, CDR2 YNFKEQ. The CDR3 region is CASSQESRGSPEAFF. The CDR3 nucleotides read TGTGCCAGCAGCCAAGAGAGCAGGGGGTCACCTGAAGCTTTCTTT.

J is TRBJ1-4 and V is TRBV27; D gene ambiguous. The V end was cut by 0 bases, the J end by 8 bases, with 10 bases between. CDR3 length equals 14 residues. Germline V CDR1 and CDR2: MNHEY, SMNVEV (reference sequence). CDR3 nucleotides: TGTGCCAGCAGTTTATCGTTAGTTAGCGAAAAACTGTTTTTT. Its protein product is CASSLSLVSEKLFF.

This chain uses TRBV2 with TRBJ1-3, with D unresolved. The CDR3 consists of 16 residues. Trimming took off 6 bases at V and 0 bases at J, with 15 bases between the two ends. The germline V gene encodes CDR1 SNHLY and CDR2 FYNNEI. The CDR3 region is CASRDLTTSSGNTIYF. CDR3 nucleotide sequence: TGTGCCAGCAGGGATCTGACAACCAGCTCTGGAAACACCATATATTTT.

The rearrangement links TRBV11-1 to TRBJ2-1; 8 bases line up with TRBD1. V gave up 3 bases and J gave up 2 bases; unmatched junction bases: 3. Germline-derived CDR1 and CDR2 are SGHAT and FQDESV (reference sequence). The CDR3 is 15 amino acids. The chain's CDR3 is CASSFRTGPYNEQFF. The CDR3, as DNA: TGTGCCAGCAGCTTTCGGACAGGGCCCTACAATGAGCAGTTCTTC. Using reference TRBV11-1 and TRBJ2-1 for the parts outside the CDR3, the full variable domain is EAEVAQSPRYKITEKSQAVAFWCDPISGHATLYWYRQILGQGPELLVQFQDESVVDDSQLPKDRFSAERLKGVDSTLKIQPAELGDSAMYLCASSFRTGPYNEQFFGPGTRLTVL.

V gene TRBV19 combines with J gene TRBJ2-5, with 10 bases identical to TRBD1. Germline V gives CDR1 LNHDA, CDR2 SQIVND (reference sequence). The ends lost 6 bases at V and 4 bases at J; junction bases unmatched: 5. The CDR3 covers 14 residues. CDR3 protein: CASRETGGGETQYF. CDR3 bases: TGTGCCAGTAGGGAGACAGGGGGCGGAGAGACCCAGTACTTC.

This chain links TRBV5-1 with TRBJ2-1; 8 bases line up with TRBD2. CDR1 SGHRS and CDR2 YFSETQ come from the germline V gene. The CDR3 spans 16 residues. V was clipped by 0 bases and J by 4 bases; unmatched bases: 6. The CDR3 DNA reads TGCGCCAGCAGCTTGGGTCTAGCGGGCTCTTACAATGAGCAGTTCTTC. As protein: CASSLGLAGSYNEQFF.

This clone was observed a handful of times. The chain carries TRBV21-1 and TRBJ2-2; the table calls TRBD2, which could not be checked here. TRBV21-1 is annotated as a pseudogene. CDR3 length: 16 residues. CDR3 sequence: CASSKCEELNTGELFF. CDR3 coding DNA: TGTGCCAGCAGCAAATGTGAGGAGCTGAACACCGGGGAGCTGTTTTTT.

The chain carries TRBV27 and TRBJ2-7; the match to TRBD2 covers 12 bases. The CDR3 sequence is 16 residues long. Trimming took 2 bases from V and 6 from J; bases not matched to a gene: 8. Germline V gene sequence: CDR1 MNHEY, CDR2 SMNVEV (reference sequence). The CDR3: CASSLVVTSGSGEQYF. For the CDR3, the DNA is TGTGCCAGCAGTTTAGTTGTGACTAGCGGGAGTGGCGAGCAGTACTTC.

The chain uses TRBV25-1 and TRBJ1-1; TRBD1 agrees at 9 bases. Germline trimming cut 3 bases from V and 4 bases from J; bases unmatched to any gene: 3. Germline values: CDR1 MGHDK, CDR2 SYGVNS. This CDR3 is 14 amino acids long. The CDR3 region has the DNA TGTGCCAGCAGTGACGACAGGGGGTCCACTGAAGCTTTCTTT. This translates into CASSDDRGSTEAFF.

The gene calls are TRBV25-1 and TRBJ2-4, with D tentatively TRBD2 (5 bases). This CDR3 comprises 13 residues. Trimming removed 1 base from V and 7 bases from J, with 8 bases in between. Germline loops: CDR1 MGHDK, CDR2 SYGVNS. As DNA, the CDR3 is TGTGCCAGCAGTGAATCGGCTAGCAACATTCAGTACTTC. This encodes CASSESASNIQYF.

The chain carries TRBV7-8 and TRBJ1-2; 7 bases are shared with TRBD1. The CDR3 extends over 17 amino acids. Germline V gives CDR1 SGHVS, CDR2 FQNEAQ. Trimming removed 5 bases from V and 3 bases from J; junction bases left unmatched: 15. For the CDR3, the DNA is TGTGCCAGCAGCACCGGGACAGATACTAATGCTGACTATGGCTACACCTTC. It is translated as CASSTGTDTNADYGYTF.